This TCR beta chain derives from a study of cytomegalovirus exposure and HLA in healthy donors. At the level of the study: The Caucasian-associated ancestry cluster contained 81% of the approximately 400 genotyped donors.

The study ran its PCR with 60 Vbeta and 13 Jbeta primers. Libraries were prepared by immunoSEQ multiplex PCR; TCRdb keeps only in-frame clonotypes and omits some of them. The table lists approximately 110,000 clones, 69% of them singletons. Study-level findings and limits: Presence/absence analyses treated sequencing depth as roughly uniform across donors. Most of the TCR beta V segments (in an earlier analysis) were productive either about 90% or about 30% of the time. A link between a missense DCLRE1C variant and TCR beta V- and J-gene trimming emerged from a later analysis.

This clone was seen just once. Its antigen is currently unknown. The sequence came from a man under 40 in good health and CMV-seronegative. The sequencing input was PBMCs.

In nucleotides, the CDR3 is TGTGCCAGCAGCCGTGTGGGGACAGGGGGCTACGAGCAGTACTTC. It translates to CASSRVGTGGYEQYF. This chain uses TRBV28 with TRBJ2-7; 11 bases align to TRBD1. Germline-derived CDR1 and CDR2 are MDHEN and SYDVKM. J was trimmed by 3 bases and V by 6 bases; bases with no gene match: 7. CDR3 length: 15 amino acids.